The clone carrying this TCR beta chain was observed a handful of times. Sequencing was performed with immunoSEQ multiplex PCR; in TCRdb, only in-frame clones are kept and a portion is missing. The sample comprises tens of thousands of clones, 90% to 97% of which are singletons, and about 0.38% rests with the top ten. This specimen comes from a study of technical replicates of blood from a few donors. V lost 4 bases, J lost 4 bases, and 8 bases lay in between. The V gene's germline CDR1 is SGDLS and CDR2 YYNGEE. There are 12 residues in the CDR3. The receptor was derived from a human donor in good health. Specimen: T cells isolated from PBMCs. This rearrangement joins TRBV9 to TRBJ1-1; D unresolved. This CDR3 is CASSPTVTEAFF. The DNA of the CDR3 is TGTGCCAGCAGCCCTACAGTCACTGAAGCTTTCTTT.